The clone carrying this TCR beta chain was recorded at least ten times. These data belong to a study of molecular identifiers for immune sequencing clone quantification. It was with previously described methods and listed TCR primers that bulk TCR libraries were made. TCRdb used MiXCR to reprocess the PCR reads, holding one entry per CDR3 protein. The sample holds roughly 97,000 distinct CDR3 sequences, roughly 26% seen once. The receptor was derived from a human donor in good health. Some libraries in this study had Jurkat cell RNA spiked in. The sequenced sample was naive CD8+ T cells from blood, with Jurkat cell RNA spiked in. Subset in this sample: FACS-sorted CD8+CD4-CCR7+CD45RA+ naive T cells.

The CDR3 sequence: CASSLSPDILQWDQPQHF. The CDR3 DNA reads as TGTGCCAGCAGTTTGTCCCCGGACATATTGCAATGGGATCAGCCCCAGCATTTT. The gene calls are TRBV6-2 or TRBV6-3 and TRBJ1-5, with a possible D match to TRBD1 (5 bases). V was clipped by 4 bases and J by 5 bases, with 24 bases between them. The CDR3 has 18 residues. CDR1 MNHEY and CDR2 SVGEGT come from the germline V gene.